The T cell receptor (beta chain) described here comes from a study of cytomegalovirus exposure and HLA in healthy donors. Study findings and constraints: The authors later found HLA-associated TCR beta chains more clonally expanded than equally common others. Common viral pathogens were later found to be apparently linked to several of the most significant clusters. Within an earlier analysis, most TCR beta V segments proved productive either about 90% or about 30% of the time. Presence/absence analyses supposed approximately even sequencing depth among donors.

This clone was seen a single time. Its antigen is unidentified. PCR amplification relied on 60 Vbeta primers (plus 13 Jbeta primers). Sequenced by immunoSEQ multiplex PCR; TCRdb stores in-frame clones only, minus some. The sample has fewer than 250,000 clones; around 80% are singletons. The CDR3 consists of 14 residues. Germline V lookup: CDR1 MNHNS, CDR2 SASEGT. The chain recombines TRBV6-1 with TRBJ2-5; 7 bases match TRBD1. The DNA end favors TRBJ2-7, so the J call may be wrong. The sequencing sample was made of PBMCs. The sequence was obtained from a male donor in good health and CMV-seronegative. The CDR3 DNA reads TGTGCCAGCAAAACGACAGGGAGCTCCTACGAGCAGTACTTC. It encodes CASKTTGSSYEQYF.